This TCR beta chain was sequenced in a study of control samples from healthy donors and cancer patients. The method was immunoSEQ multiplex PCR; TCRdb's version includes in-frame clones alone and lacks a portion of them. The sample has 85,000 to 90,000 clones, around nine tenths seen once. The CDR3 totals 16 residues. Trimming cost V 1 base and J 5 bases, with 14 bases left between them. Per the germline V gene, CDR1 is KGHSH and CDR2 is LQKENI. Sequenced sample: blood. The source is a man under 40 in good health. This chain connects TRBV18 to TRBJ1-4, with D possibly being TRBD1 (5 bases). In DNA, the CDR3 is TGTGCCAGCTCACCACAGTTTTCCAGGGCGAATGAAAAACTGTTTTTT. This encodes CASSPQFSRANEKLFF.